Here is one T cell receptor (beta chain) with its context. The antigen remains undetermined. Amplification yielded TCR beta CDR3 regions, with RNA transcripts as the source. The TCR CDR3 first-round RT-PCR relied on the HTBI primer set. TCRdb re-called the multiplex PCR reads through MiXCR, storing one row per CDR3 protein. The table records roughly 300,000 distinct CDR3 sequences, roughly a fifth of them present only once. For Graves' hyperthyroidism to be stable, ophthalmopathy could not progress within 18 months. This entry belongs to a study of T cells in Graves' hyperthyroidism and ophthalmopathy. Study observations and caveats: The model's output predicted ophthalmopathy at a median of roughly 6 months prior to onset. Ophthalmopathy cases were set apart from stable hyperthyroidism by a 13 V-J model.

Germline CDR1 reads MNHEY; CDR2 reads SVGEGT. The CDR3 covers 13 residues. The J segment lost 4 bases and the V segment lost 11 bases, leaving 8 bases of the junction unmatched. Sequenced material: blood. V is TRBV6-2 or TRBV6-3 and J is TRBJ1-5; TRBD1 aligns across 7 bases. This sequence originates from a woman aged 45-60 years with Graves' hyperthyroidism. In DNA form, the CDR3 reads TGTGCCGTCGGACAGGCGGGAAATCAGCCCCAGCATTTT. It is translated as CAVGQAGNQPQHF.